The 19 T cell receptor beta chains below come from one sample, sequenced in a study of T cell changes during pregnancy in multiple sclerosis. Clones were sequenced by immunoSEQ multiplex PCR, and TCRdb holds only the in-frame ones, with some missing. The sample holds fewer than 45,000 clones, almost 95% seen once. The starting material was CD8+ T cells from peripheral blood mononuclear cells, obtained in the third trimester of pregnancy. The receptors here all came from a female donor with multiple sclerosis, enrolled in a pregnancy study.

J is TRBJ2-3 and V is TRBV9; perhaps TRBD2 as D (6 bases). Per germline, CDR1 SGDLS and CDR2 YYNGEE. Deletions cut 0 bases from V and 2 bases from J, with 10 bases between. The CDR3 is 15 residues long. The CDR3, as DNA: TGTGCCAGCAGCGTAGGAGGGACTTACACAGATACGCAGTATTTT. Amino acid sequence: CASSVGGTYTDTQYF. Looking up the rest from reference TRBV9 and TRBJ2-3 gives the full variable domain: DSGVTQTPKHLITATGQRVTLRCSPRSGDLSVYWYQQSLDQGLQFLIQYYNGEERAKGNILERFSAQQFPDLHSELNLSSLELGDSALYFCASSVGGTYTDTQYFGPGTRLTVL.

A single count supports this clone. V usage is TRBV27 and J usage is TRBJ2-1; 10 nucleotides agree with TRBD2. J lost 9 bases, V lost 6 bases, and 8 bases had no gene match. The CDR3 spans 14 residues. Per germline, CDR1 MNHEY and CDR2 SMNVEV (reference sequence). The CDR3 bases are TGTGCCAGCAGACTAGCGGGGCTACAAAGTGAGCAGTTCTTC. Translating it yields CASRLAGLQSEQFF.

The CDR3 nucleotides read TGTGCCAGCAGCTTGGGACAGGGCTCCACTGAAGCTTTCTTT. This translates into CASSLGQGSTEAFF. The rearrangement links TRBV7-9 to TRBJ1-1, with 9 bases identical to TRBD1. In germline, CDR1 is SEHNR, CDR2 FQNEAQ (reference sequence). The CDR3 consists of 14 residues. Unmatched junction bases numbered 3, after V lost 3 bases and J lost 4 bases.

This clone occurred once. This chain links TRBV28 with TRBJ2-1; 9 nucleotides line up with TRBD2. V trimming: 5 bases; J trimming: 4 bases; junction bases outside the gene matches: 6. Germline V CDR1 and CDR2: MDHEN, SYDVKM. CDR3 size: 15 residues. The CDR3 nucleotides are TGTGCCAGCAGTCTAGCGGGGTTAATTTACAATGAGCAGTTCTTC. Its protein is CASSLAGLIYNEQFF.

V gene TRBV5-4 combines with J gene TRBJ2-1, with 9 bases matching TRBD2. Unmatched junction bases numbered 8, after V lost 4 bases and J lost 9 bases. This CDR3 contains 14 residues. CDR1 is SGHNT, CDR2 YYREEE, per germline (reference sequence). The DNA for the CDR3 is TGTGCCAGCAGCGTACTGGCGGGAGGGGGTGAGCAGTTCTTC. This encodes CASSVLAGGGEQFF.

V usage is TRBV28 and J usage is TRBJ2-1; D is unclear. CDR3 length: 15 residues. Deletions cut 3 bases from V and 0 bases from J, with 9 bases between. Germline CDR1 reads MDHEN; CDR2 reads SYDVKM. The CDR3 DNA reads as TGTGCCAGCAGTTTGTTGGGCAGCTCCTACAATGAGCAGTTCTTC. Protein product: CASSLLGSSYNEQFF.

The chain has TRBV15 and TRBJ1-1; no definite D call. V lost 0 bases, J lost 4 bases, and 15 bases lay in between. Germline-derived CDR1 and CDR2 are LNHNV and YYDKDF (reference sequence). This CDR3 is 16 amino acids long. CDR3 DNA: TGTGCCACCAGCAGAGATCGAGTTGGGCGGGGCACTGAAGCTTTCTTT. The encoded protein is CATSRDRVGRGTEAFF.

V is TRBV28 and J is TRBJ1-3, with 10 bases that match TRBD1. Germline CDR1 reads MDHEN; CDR2 reads SYDVKM. CDR3 length: 14 residues. Trimming took 5 bases from V and 6 from J; bases not matched to a gene: 4. This chain's CDR3 is CASSLDRGLNTIYF. CDR3 sequence (DNA): TGTGCCAGCAGTCTCGACAGGGGGCTAAACACCATATATTTT.

V gene TRBV21-1 combines with J gene TRBJ2-7; the D call of TRBD1 is as the table states it, not checked on the DNA. TRBV21-1 corresponds to a pseudogene. This CDR3 is 15 amino acids long. CDR3 residues: CASSKGSDRDYEQYF. DNA of the CDR3: TGTGCCAGCAGCAAGGGTTCAGACAGGGACTACGAGCAGTACTTC.

J is TRBJ2-7 and V is TRBV28, with 10 positions matching TRBD2. Germline V gene data show CDR1 as MDHEN and CDR2 as SYDVKM. V lost 5 bases, J lost 4 bases, and 5 bases stayed unmatched. The CDR3 loop spans 14 amino acids. As DNA, the CDR3 is TGTGCCAGCAGTCCACGGACTAGCGGTTACGAGCAGTACTTC. Its protein product is CASSPRTSGYEQYF. The complete variable domain, with remaining parts taken from reference TRBV28 and TRBJ2-7, reads DVKVTQSSRYLVKRTGEKVFLECVQDMDHENMFWYRQDPGLGLRLIYFSYDVKMKEKGDIPEGYSVSREKKERFSLILESASTNQTSMYLCASSPRTSGYEQYFGPGTRLTVT.

The gene calls are TRBV19 and TRBJ1-1; D gene ambiguous. There are 13 residues in the CDR3. In germline, CDR1 is LNHDA, CDR2 SQIVND (reference sequence). V lost 7 bases, J lost 4 bases, and 13 bases lay in between. CDR3 in DNA: TGTGCCAGTACCATAGGAGGGTTCACTGAAGCTTTCTTT. Protein product: CASTIGGFTEAFF. The entire variable domain, with the rest obtained from reference TRBV19 and TRBJ1-1, is as follows: DGGITQSPKYLFRKEGQNVTLSCEQNLNHDAMYWYRQDPGQGLRLIYYSQIVNDFQKGDIAEGYSVSREKKESFPLTVTSAQKNPTAFYLCASTIGGFTEAFFGQGTRLTVV.

J is TRBJ2-6 and V is TRBV27, with 7 bases lining up with TRBD1. The CDR3 is 18 amino acids. J was trimmed by 0 bases and V by 0 bases; bases with no gene match: 5. Per germline, CDR1 MNHEY and CDR2 SMNVEV (reference sequence). For the CDR3, the DNA is TGTGCCAGCAGTTTATCGAGGACAGGAGCCTCTGGGGCCAACGTCCTGACTTTC. This sequence encodes CASSLSRTGASGANVLTF.

This clone appeared once. The chain is built from TRBV9 and TRBJ2-1, with 7 bases aligning to TRBD2. The CDR3 spans 14 residues. Germline V CDR1 and CDR2: SGDLS, YYNGEE. Trimming at V came to 0 bases and at J to 5 bases, leaving 2 bases not matched to a gene. CDR3 sequence (DNA): TGTGCCAGCAGCGTAGGACTAGCTGACAATGAGCAGTTCTTC. It codes for CASSVGLADNEQFF. The full variable domain, in which reference TRBV9 and TRBJ2-1 provide the parts outside the CDR3, is DSGVTQTPKHLITATGQRVTLRCSPRSGDLSVYWYQQSLDQGLQFLIQYYNGEERAKGNILERFSAQQFPDLHSELNLSSLELGDSALYFCASSVGLADNEQFFGPGTRLTVL.

This clone appeared a few times. At one end the junction does not follow the germline gene, possibly because of a read error. The chain employs TRBV7-7 and TRBJ2-1, with D possibly being TRBD2 (5 bases). The CDR3 spans 18 residues. The germline V gene has CDR1 SSHAT and CDR2 FNYEAQ (reference sequence). The CDR3 DNA reads TGTGCTAGCAGCGCAAGGGTCAGCGAGGGCGGAACCTACAATGAGCAGTTCTTC. Amino acid sequence: CASSARVSEGGTYNEQFF.

V is TRBV7-2 and J is TRBJ1-3; a weak D match, TRBD1 (6 bases). There are 15 residues in the CDR3. Trimming cost V 5 bases and J 1 base, with 12 bases left between them. Germline values: CDR1 SGHTA, CDR2 FQGNSA. For the CDR3, the DNA is TGTGCCAGCAGCACCTGGACAGCTTCTGGAAACACCATATATTTT. This translates into CASSTWTASGNTIYF. Looking up the rest from reference TRBV7-2 and TRBJ1-3 gives the full variable domain: GAGVSQSPSNKVTEKGKDVELRCDPISGHTALYWYRQSLGQGLEFLIYFQGNSAPDKSGLPSDRFSAERTGGSVSTLTIQRTQQEDSAVYLCASSTWTASGNTIYFGEGSWLTVV.

The chain recombines TRBV29-1 with TRBJ1-2, with D possibly being TRBD1 (5 bases). The germline V gene encodes CDR1 SQVTM and CDR2 ANQGSEA. The V end was cut by 1 base, the J end by 8 bases, with 5 bases between. CDR3 length: 10 residues. The CDR3 DNA follows: TGCAGCGTTGAAGCAGGGGGCTACACCTTC. Its protein is CSVEAGGYTF.

This clone was observed at least ten times. The rearrangement uses TRBV6-5 and TRBJ2-7; D is unresolved. The CDR3 is 13 amino acids. V was clipped by 5 bases and J by 3 bases, with 11 bases between them. The V gene's germline CDR1 is MNHEY and CDR2 SVGAGI. This chain's CDR3 is CASSPRVDYEQYF. In DNA, the CDR3 is TGTGCCAGCAGTCCCCGGGTTGACTACGAGCAGTACTTC.

This chain joins TRBV11-2 and TRBJ2-1; 11 bases line up with TRBD2. CDR1 and CDR2 from the germline V gene are SGHAT and FQNNGV. The CDR3 runs 14 residues. V lost 1 base to trimming and J lost 8 bases; unmatched junction nucleotides: 1. DNA for the CDR3: TGTGCCAGCAGCTTAGGGACTAGCGGGTATGAGCAGTTCTTC. This codes for CASSLGTSGYEQFF. The full variable domain, its missing parts supplied by reference TRBV11-2 and TRBJ2-1, is EAGVAQSPRYKIIEKRQSVAFWCNPISGHATLYWYQQILGQGPKLLIQFQNNGVVDDSQLPKDRFSAERLKGVDSTLKIQPAKLEDSAVYLCASSLGTSGYEQFFGPGTRLTVL.

This clone was counted once. The rearrangement uses TRBV27 and TRBJ1-3; unclear D gene. The CDR3 loop spans 13 amino acids. CDR1 MNHEY and CDR2 SMNVEV come from the germline V gene (reference sequence). Trimming removed 1 base at V and 4 bases at J, with 5 bases between. CDR3 protein: CASSLFRGNTIYF. The CDR3 DNA reads as TGTGCCAGCAGTTTATTCCGGGGAAACACCATATATTTT.